The clone carrying this T cell receptor beta chain was counted many times. Its antigen is unknown. The sample originates from a study of CD8+CD57+ T cells in acquired aplastic anemia. Study at large: DNA from sorted CD4+ and CD8+ cells averaged about 3.2 ug.

CD8+CD57+ cell expansion had been shown by flow cytometry in patients chosen for sequencing. Blood came from patients not yet given any therapy. General study findings and limits: Patients and controls were found to share over 25 CD8+ CDR3 sequences. The study found no significant CD8+ Simpson's diversity difference between patients and controls.

TCR beta VDJ and CDR3 were profiled, and genomic DNA was the template. TCRdb redid the calling of the reads with MiXCR, one entry per CDR3 protein. The data contain 170,000 or so distinct CDR3 sequences, roughly three fifths of them seen just once; the ten biggest clones take up approximately 46%. The sample comprised sorted CD4+, CD8+, or CD8+CD57+ T cells (not recorded which) from PBMCs. This receptor was taken from a human donor with aplastic anemia.

This CDR3 is CASSYQGSPGKEQFF. For the CDR3, the DNA is TGTGCCAGCAGCTATCAGGGATCGCCGGGGAAGGAGCAGTTCTTC. The chain uses TRBV5-4 and TRBJ2-1, with D perhaps given as TRBD1 or TRBD2 (5 bases each). With 3 bases removed from V and 10 bases from J, the gap between germline ends came to 20 bases. The CDR3 extends over 15 amino acids. Germline V lookup: CDR1 SGHNT, CDR2 YYREEE (reference sequence).